The sequence of this T cell receptor (beta chain) was determined in a study of identical twins. Study-level points and caveats: The models systematically underestimated how much out-of-frame TCR alpha was shared in monozygotic twins. The study based its conclusions on cross-sectional statistical analysis and did not follow the same donors.

As concerns this clonotype: Its specificity is not known.

The V gene end was trimmed by 3 bases and the J gene end by 4 bases; junction bases not matched to a gene: 12. The CDR3 extends over 17 amino acids. From germline, CDR1 is SEHNR and CDR2 FQNEAQ (reference sequence). MiXCR was run by TCRdb on the 5' RACE reads, yielding one entry per CDR3 protein. In the table there are around 570,000 distinct CDR3 sequences, around 9.6% of which are singletons. This sample also appeared in a second study, on yellow fever vaccine responses in identical twins.

The receptor was derived from a young woman in good health. This chain joins TRBV7-9 and TRBJ2-7, with 10 bases matching TRBD2. What was sequenced was PBMCs. DNA for the CDR3: TGTGCCAGCAGCTTCCGCTCAGCTGGGACTAGCGTTTACGAGCAGTACTTC. Protein sequence: CASSFRSAGTSVYEQYF. Looking up the rest from reference TRBV7-9 and TRBJ2-7 gives the full variable domain: DTGVSQNPRHKITKRGQNVTFRCDPISEHNRLYWYRQTLGQGPEFLTYFQNEAQLEKSRLLSDRFSAERPKGSFSTLEIQRTEQGDSAMYLCASSFRSAGTSVYEQYFGPGTRLTVT.